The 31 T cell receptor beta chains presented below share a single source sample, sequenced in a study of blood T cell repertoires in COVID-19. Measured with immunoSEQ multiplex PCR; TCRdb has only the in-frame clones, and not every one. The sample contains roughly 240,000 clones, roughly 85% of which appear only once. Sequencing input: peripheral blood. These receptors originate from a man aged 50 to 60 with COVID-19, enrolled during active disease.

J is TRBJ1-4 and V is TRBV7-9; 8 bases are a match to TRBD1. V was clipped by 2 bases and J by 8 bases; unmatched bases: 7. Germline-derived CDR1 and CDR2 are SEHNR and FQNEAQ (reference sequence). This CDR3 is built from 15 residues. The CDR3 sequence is CASSLQGATGEKLFF. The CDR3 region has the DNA TGTGCCAGCAGCTTACAGGGGGCGACGGGGGAAAAACTGTTTTTT.

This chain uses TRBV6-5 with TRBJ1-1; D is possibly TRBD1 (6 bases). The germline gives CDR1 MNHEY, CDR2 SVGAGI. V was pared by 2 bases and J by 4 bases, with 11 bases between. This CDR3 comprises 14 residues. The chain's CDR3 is CASSYLLDSTEAFF. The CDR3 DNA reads TGTGCCAGCAGTTACCTTCTGGACAGCACTGAAGCTTTCTTT.

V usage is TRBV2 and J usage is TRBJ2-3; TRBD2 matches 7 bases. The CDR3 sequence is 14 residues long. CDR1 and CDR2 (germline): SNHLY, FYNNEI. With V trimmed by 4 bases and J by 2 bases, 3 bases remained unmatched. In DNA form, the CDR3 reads TGTGCCAGCAGTGTGCGGGGGACCACAGATACGCAGTATTTT. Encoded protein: CASSVRGTTDTQYF.

CDR3 loop: CASSSAGGFTGELFF. As DNA, the CDR3 is TGTGCCAGCAGTTCCGCGGGGGGCTTCACCGGGGAGCTGTTTTTT. V and J are TRBV6-4 and TRBJ2-2; 8 bases map to TRBD2. The CDR3 sequence is 15 residues long. Per germline, CDR1 MRHNA and CDR2 SNTAGT. Trimming removed 5 bases from V and 4 bases from J; junction bases left unmatched: 6.

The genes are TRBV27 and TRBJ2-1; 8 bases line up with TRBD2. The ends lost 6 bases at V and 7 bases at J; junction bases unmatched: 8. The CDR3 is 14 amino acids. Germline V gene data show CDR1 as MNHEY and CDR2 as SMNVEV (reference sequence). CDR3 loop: CASSPGRGWNEQFF. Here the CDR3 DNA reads TGTGCCAGCAGCCCCGGGAGGGGGTGGAATGAGCAGTTCTTC.

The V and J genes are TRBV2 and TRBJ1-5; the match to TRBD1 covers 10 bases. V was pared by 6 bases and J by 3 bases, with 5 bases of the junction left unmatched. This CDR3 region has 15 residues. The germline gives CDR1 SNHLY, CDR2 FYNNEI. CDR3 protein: CASRGQGTDNQPQHF. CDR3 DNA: TGTGCCAGCAGGGGACAGGGGACGGACAATCAGCCCCAGCATTTT.

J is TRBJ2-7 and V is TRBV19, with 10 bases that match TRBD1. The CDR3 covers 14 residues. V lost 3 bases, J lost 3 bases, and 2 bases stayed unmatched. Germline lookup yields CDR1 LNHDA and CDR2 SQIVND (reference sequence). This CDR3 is CASSIGDRGYEQYF. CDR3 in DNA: TGTGCCAGTAGTATTGGGGACAGGGGCTACGAGCAGTACTTC.

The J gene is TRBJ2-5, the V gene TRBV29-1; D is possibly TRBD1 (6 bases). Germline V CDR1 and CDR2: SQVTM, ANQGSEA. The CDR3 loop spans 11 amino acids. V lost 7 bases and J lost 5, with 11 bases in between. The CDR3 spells CSGTVFETQYF. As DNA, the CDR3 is TGCAGCGGGACAGTTTTTGAGACCCAGTACTTC.

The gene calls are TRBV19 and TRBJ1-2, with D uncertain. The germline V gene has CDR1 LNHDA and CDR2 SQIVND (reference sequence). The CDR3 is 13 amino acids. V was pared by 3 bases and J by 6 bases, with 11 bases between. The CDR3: CASSISRANGYTF. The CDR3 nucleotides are TGTGCCAGTAGTATTTCAAGAGCAAATGGCTACACCTTC. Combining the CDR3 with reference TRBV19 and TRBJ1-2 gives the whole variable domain DGGITQSPKYLFRKEGQNVTLSCEQNLNHDAMYWYRQDPGQGLRLIYYSQIVNDFQKGDIAEGYSVSREKKESFPLTVTSAQKNPTAFYLCASSISRANGYTFGSGTRLTVV.

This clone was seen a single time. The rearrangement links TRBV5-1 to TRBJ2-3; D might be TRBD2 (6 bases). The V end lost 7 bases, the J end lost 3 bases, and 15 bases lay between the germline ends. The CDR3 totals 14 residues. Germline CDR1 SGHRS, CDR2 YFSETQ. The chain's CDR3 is CASGGSWVTDTQYF. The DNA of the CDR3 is TGCGCCAGCGGGGGGTCATGGGTAACAGATACGCAGTATTTT. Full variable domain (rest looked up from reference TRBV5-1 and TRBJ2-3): KAGVTQTPRYLIKTRGQQVTLSCSPISGHRSVSWYQQTPGQGLQFLFEYFSETQRNKGNFPGRFSGRQFSNSRSEMNVSTLELGDSALYLCASGGSWVTDTQYFGPGTRLTVL.

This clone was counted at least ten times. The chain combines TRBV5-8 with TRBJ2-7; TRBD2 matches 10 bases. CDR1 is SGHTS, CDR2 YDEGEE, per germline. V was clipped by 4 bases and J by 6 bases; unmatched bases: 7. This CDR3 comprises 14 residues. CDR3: CASSQQLAGIEQYF. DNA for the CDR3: TGTGCCAGCAGCCAGCAACTAGCGGGGATCGAGCAGTACTTC. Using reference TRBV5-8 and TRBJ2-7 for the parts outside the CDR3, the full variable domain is EAGVTQSPTHLIKTRGQQATLRCSPISGHTSVYWYQQALGLGLQFLLWYDEGEERNRGNFPPRFSGRQFPNYSSELNVNALELEDSALYLCASSQQLAGIEQYFGPGTRLTVT.

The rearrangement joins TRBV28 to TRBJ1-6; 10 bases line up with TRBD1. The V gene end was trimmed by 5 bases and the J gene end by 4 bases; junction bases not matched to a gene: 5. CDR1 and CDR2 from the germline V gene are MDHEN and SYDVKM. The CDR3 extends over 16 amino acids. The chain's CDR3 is CASSDLDRGYNSPLHF. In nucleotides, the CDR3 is TGTGCCAGCAGTGACCTGGACAGGGGGTATAATTCACCCCTCCACTTT. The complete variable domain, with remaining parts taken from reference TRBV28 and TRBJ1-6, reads DVKVTQSSRYLVKRTGEKVFLECVQDMDHENMFWYRQDPGLGLRLIYFSYDVKMKEKGDIPEGYSVSREKKERFSLILESASTNQTSMYLCASSDLDRGYNSPLHFGNGTRLTVT.

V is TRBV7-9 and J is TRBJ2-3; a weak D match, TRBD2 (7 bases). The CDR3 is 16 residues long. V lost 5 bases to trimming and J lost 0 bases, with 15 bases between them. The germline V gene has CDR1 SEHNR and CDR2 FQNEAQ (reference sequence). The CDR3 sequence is CASSLRGGASTDTQYF. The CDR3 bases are TGTGCCAGCAGCCTCCGAGGGGGGGCGAGCACAGATACGCAGTATTTT.

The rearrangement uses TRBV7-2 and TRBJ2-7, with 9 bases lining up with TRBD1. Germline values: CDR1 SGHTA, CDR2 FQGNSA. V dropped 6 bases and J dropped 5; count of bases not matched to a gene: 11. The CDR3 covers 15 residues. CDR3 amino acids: CASSPNRGLQHEQYF. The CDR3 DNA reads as TGTGCCAGCAGTCCAAACAGGGGGCTTCAACACGAGCAGTACTTC.

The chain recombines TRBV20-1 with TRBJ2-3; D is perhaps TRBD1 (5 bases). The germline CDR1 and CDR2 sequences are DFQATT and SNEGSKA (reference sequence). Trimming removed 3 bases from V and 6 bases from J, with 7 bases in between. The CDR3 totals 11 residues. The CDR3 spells CSASWGDTQYF. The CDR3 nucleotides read TGCAGTGCTAGTTGGGGCGATACGCAGTATTTT.

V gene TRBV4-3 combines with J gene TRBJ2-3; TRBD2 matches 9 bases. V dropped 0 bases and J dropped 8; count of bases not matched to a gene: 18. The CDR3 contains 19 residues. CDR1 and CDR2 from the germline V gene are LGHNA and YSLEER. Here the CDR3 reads CASSQDPPGLAGGGGTQYF. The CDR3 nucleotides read TGCGCCAGCAGCCAAGATCCCCCGGGACTAGCAGGGGGAGGAGGTACGCAGTATTTT.

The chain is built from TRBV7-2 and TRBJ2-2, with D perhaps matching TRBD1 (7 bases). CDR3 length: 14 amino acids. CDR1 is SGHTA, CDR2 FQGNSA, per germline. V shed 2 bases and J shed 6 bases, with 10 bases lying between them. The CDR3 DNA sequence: TGTGCCAGCAGCTTACAGGGGGGTGCCGGGGAGCTGTTTTTT. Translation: CASSLQGGAGELFF.

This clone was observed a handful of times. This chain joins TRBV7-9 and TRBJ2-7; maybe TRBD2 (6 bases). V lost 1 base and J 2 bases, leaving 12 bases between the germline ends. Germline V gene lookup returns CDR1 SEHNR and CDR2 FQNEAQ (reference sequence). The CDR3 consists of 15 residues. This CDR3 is CASSLGAGSTYEQYF. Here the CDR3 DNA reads TGTGCCAGCAGCTTAGGGGCGGGAAGCACCTACGAGCAGTACTTC.

CDR3 in DNA: TGTGCCAGCAGTGAGGAAGCGGGGGGGCGGAATGAGCAGTTCTTC. It translates to CASSEEAGGRNEQFF. The chain carries TRBV6-1 and TRBJ2-1; 10 nucleotides agree with TRBD2. Trimming at V came to 3 bases and at J to 7 bases, leaving 6 bases not matched to a gene. Per germline, CDR1 MNHNS and CDR2 SASEGT. This CDR3 has 15 residues.

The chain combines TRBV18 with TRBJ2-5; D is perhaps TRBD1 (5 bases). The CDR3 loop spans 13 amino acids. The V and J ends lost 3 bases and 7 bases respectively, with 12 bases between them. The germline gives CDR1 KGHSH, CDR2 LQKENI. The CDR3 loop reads CASSPQGLGTQYF. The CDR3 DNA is TGTGCCAGCTCACCGCAGGGTCTGGGGACCCAGTACTTC.

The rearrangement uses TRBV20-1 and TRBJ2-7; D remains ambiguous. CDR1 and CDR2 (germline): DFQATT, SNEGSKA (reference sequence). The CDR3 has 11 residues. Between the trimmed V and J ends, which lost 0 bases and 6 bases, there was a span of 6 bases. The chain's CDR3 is CSARDLREQYF. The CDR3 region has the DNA TGCAGTGCTAGAGATTTGCGCGAGCAGTACTTC.

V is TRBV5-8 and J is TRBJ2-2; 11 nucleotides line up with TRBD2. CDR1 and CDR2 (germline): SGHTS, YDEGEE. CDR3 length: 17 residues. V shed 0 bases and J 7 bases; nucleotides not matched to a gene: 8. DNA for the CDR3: TGTGCCAGCAGCTTGGGCCTAGCGGGGGGCCGCGGCGGGGAGCTGTTTTTT. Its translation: CASSLGLAGGRGGELFF. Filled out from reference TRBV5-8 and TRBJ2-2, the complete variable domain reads EAGVTQSPTHLIKTRGQQATLRCSPISGHTSVYWYQQALGLGLQFLLWYDEGEERNRGNFPPRFSGRQFPNYSSELNVNALELEDSALYLCASSLGLAGGRGGELFFGEGSRLTVL.

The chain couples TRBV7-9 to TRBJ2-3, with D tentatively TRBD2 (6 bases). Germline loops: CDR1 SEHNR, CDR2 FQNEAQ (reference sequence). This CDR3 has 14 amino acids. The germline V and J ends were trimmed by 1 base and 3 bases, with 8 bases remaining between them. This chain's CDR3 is CASSLGTTTDTQYF. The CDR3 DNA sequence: TGTGCCAGCAGCTTAGGGACTACGACAGATACGCAGTATTTT.

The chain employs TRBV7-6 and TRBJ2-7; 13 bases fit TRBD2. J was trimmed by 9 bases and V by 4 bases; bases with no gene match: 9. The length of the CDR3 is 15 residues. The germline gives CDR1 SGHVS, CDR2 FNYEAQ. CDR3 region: CASSSGLAGNWGQYF. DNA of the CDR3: TGTGCCAGCAGCTCGGGACTAGCGGGAAACTGGGGGCAGTACTTC. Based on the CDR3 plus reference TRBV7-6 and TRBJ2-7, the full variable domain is GAGVSQSPRYKVTKRGQDVALRCDPISGHVSLYWYRQALGQGPEFLTYFNYEAQQDKSGLPNDRFSAERPEGSISTLTIQRTEQRDSAMYRCASSSGLAGNWGQYFGPGTRLTVT.

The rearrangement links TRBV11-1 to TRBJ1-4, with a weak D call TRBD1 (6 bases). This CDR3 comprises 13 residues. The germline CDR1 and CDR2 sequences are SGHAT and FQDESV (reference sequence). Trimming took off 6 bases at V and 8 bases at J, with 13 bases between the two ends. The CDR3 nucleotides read TGTGCCAGCAGTCAGGGGTTGAACGAAAAACTGTTTTTT. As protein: CASSQGLNEKLFF.

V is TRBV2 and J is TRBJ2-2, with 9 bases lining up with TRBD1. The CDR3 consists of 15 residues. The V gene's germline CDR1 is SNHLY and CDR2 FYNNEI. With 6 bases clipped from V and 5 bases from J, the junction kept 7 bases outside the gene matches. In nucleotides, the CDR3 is TGTGCCAGCAGGATGGGACAGGGAGGTACCGGGGAGCTGTTTTTT. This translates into CASRMGQGGTGELFF.

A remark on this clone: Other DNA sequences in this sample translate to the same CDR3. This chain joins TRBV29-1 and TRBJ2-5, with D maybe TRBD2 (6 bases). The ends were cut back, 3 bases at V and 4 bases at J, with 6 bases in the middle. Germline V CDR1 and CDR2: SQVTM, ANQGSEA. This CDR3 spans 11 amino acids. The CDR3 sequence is CSVEGGETQYF. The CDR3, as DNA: TGCAGCGTTGAGGGGGGAGAGACCCAGTACTTC.

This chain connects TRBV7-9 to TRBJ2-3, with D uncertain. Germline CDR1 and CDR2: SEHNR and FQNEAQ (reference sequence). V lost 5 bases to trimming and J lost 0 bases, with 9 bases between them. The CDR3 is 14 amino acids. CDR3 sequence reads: CASSLDTSTDTQYF. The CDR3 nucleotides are TGTGCCAGCAGCCTCGACACCAGCACAGATACGCAGTATTTT.

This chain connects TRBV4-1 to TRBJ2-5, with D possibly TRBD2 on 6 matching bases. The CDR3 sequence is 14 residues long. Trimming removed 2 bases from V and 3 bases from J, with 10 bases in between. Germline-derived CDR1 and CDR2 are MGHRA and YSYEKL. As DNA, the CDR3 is TGCGCCAGCAGCCAACGGGACTTCAAAGAGACCCAGTACTTC. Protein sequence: CASSQRDFKETQYF.

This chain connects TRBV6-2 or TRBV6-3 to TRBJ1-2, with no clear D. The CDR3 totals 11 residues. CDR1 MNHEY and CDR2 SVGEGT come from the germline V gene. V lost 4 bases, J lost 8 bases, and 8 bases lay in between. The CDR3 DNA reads TGTGCCAGCAGTTCTAGGAGCGGCTACACCTTC. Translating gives CASSSRSGYTF.

Here the CDR3 DNA reads TGTGCCATCAGGGGGGACAGCTCCTACGAGCAGTACTTC. This encodes CAIRGDSSYEQYF. The chain employs TRBV10-3 and TRBJ2-7; 7 bases line up with TRBD1. Trimming at V came to 6 bases and at J to 0 bases, leaving 2 bases not matched to a gene. The CDR3 has 13 residues. Germline V gene lookup returns CDR1 ENHRY and CDR2 SYGVKD.